These 18 T cell receptor beta chains share one sample of origin, sequenced in a study of beta chain features in type 1 diabetes. Since all of the isolated RNA was reverse transcribed, expressed TCRB transcripts were what got sequenced. Clones were sequenced by immunoSEQ multiplex PCR, and TCRdb holds only the in-frame ones, with some missing. The sample consists of 680,000 or so clones, roughly a sixth of them appearing once. The sequenced material came from naive CD4+ T cells from blood. The receptors derive from a man younger than 35 in good health.

The table lists this clone with a few counts. CDR3 loop: CASSLSWGYEQYF. CDR3 bases: TGTGCCAGCAGTTTATCGTGGGGCTACGAGCAGTACTTC. V usage is TRBV28 and J usage is TRBJ2-7, with D unresolved. Trimming removed 1 base at V and 3 bases at J, with 7 bases between. The CDR3 loop spans 13 amino acids. The germline gives CDR1 MDHEN, CDR2 SYDVKM. The full variable domain, in which reference TRBV28 and TRBJ2-7 provide the parts outside the CDR3, is DVKVTQSSRYLVKRTGEKVFLECVQDMDHENMFWYRQDPGLGLRLIYFSYDVKMKEKGDIPEGYSVSREKKERFSLILESASTNQTSMYLCASSLSWGYEQYFGPGTRLTVT.

This clone was picked up a small number of times. V gene TRBV28 combines with J gene TRBJ2-1; D ambiguous. The germline V and J ends were trimmed by 1 base and 6 bases, with 7 bases remaining between them. Germline CDR1 and CDR2: MDHEN and SYDVKM. CDR3 length: 13 residues. The CDR3 coding sequence is TGTGCCAGCAGTTTATCGACTCCCAATGAGCAGTTCTTC. It encodes CASSLSTPNEQFF.

Only a few counts were recorded for this clone. This chain links TRBV7-9 with TRBJ1-6; D not certain. The CDR3 spans 16 residues. The V gene lost 5 bases and the J gene lost 8 bases, with 19 bases spanning the gap. Germline V gene lookup returns CDR1 SEHNR and CDR2 FQNEAQ (reference sequence). CDR3 coding DNA: TGTGCCAGCAGCCCGTCCCCACTGGGTAAACATTCACCCCTCCACTTT. Translation gives CASSPSPLGKHSPLHF.

The chain carries TRBV5-4 and TRBJ1-5; tentative D call: TRBD1 (5 bases). The V and J ends lost 4 bases and 4 bases respectively, with 9 bases between them. Germline V gene sequence: CDR1 SGHNT, CDR2 YYREEE (reference sequence). The CDR3 sequence is 13 residues long. The CDR3 sequence is CASSPDRNQPQHF. In DNA form, the CDR3 reads TGTGCCAGCAGCCCCGACAGAAATCAGCCCCAGCATTTT.

The chain recombines TRBV10-3 with TRBJ2-2; no clear D. V was pared by 7 bases and J by 1 base, with 4 bases between. There are 12 residues in the CDR3. CDR1 ENHRY and CDR2 SYGVKD come from the germline V gene. This chain's CDR3 is CAINQNTGELFF. CDR3 bases: TGTGCCATCAACCAGAACACCGGGGAGCTGTTTTTT.

The genes are TRBV9 and TRBJ2-7; 8 positions agree with TRBD1. V gave up 0 bases and J gave up 4 bases; unmatched junction bases: 6. In germline, CDR1 is SGDLS, CDR2 YYNGEE. The CDR3 sequence is 15 residues long. CDR3: CASSVDQGATYEQYF. In nucleotides, the CDR3 is TGTGCCAGCAGCGTAGACCAGGGGGCTACGTACGAGCAGTACTTC.

The genes are TRBV7-2 and TRBJ2-3; 12 positions agree with TRBD2. CDR3 length: 18 amino acids. Per the germline V gene, CDR1 is SGHTA and CDR2 is FQGNSA. The V segment lost 1 base and the J segment 3 bases; nucleotides outside the gene matches: 8. Written as DNA, the CDR3 is TGTGCCAGCAGCTTAGGACGGCTAGCGGGAGGGCCGACAGATACGCAGTATTTT. It is translated as CASSLGRLAGGPTDTQYF.

This clone was seen more than once but under ten times. The V call is TRBV18, the J call TRBJ1-1; D is possibly TRBD1 (5 bases). Per germline, CDR1 KGHSH and CDR2 LQKENI. V shed 1 base and J shed 4 bases, with 13 bases lying between them. The length of the CDR3 is 15 residues. The CDR3 loop is CASSPRGGLGTEAFF. DNA for the CDR3: TGTGCCAGCTCACCACGGGGGGGACTGGGCACTGAAGCTTTCTTT.

The CDR3 region is CASSLKGGSGDKAFF. The CDR3 DNA follows: TGTGCCAGCAGCTTAAAGGGCGGTTCGGGGGACAAAGCTTTCTTT. The chain employs TRBV7-2 and TRBJ1-1; D perhaps matches TRBD1 (6 bases). The germline CDR1 and CDR2 sequences are SGHTA and FQGNSA. V lost 2 bases and J 9 bases, leaving 19 bases between the germline ends. This CDR3 comprises 15 residues.

The V gene is TRBV16, the J gene TRBJ2-3; D unresolved. The germline V gene has CDR1 KGHSY and CDR2 FQNENV. With 0 bases removed from V and 8 bases from J, the gap between germline ends came to 12 bases. The CDR3 loop spans 14 amino acids. The CDR3 loop reads CASSQSGFGTTQYF. Here the CDR3 DNA reads TGTGCCAGCAGCCAATCAGGGTTCGGTACTACGCAGTATTTT.

This clone was seen only a few times. The V gene is TRBV7-9, the J gene TRBJ1-2; a possible D gene is TRBD1 (6 bases). The CDR3 contains 13 residues. Germline V lookup: CDR1 SEHNR, CDR2 FQNEAQ (reference sequence). With 6 bases removed from V and 4 bases from J, the gap between germline ends came to 12 bases. CDR3 in amino acids: CASSLQGPYGYTF. The CDR3 nucleotides are TGTGCCAGCAGTCTACAGGGTCCCTATGGCTACACCTTC.

This clone was seen only a few times. The chain couples TRBV10-3 to TRBJ1-5; D unresolved. This CDR3 is 14 amino acids long. The V end lost 3 bases, the J end lost 5 bases, and 11 bases lay between the germline ends. Germline V gives CDR1 ENHRY, CDR2 SYGVKD. This CDR3 is CAISDYGRDQPQHF. Written as DNA, the CDR3 is TGTGCCATCAGTGACTACGGACGGGATCAGCCCCAGCATTTT.

V gene TRBV30 combines with J gene TRBJ1-5; D remains unclear. The ends were cut back, 4 bases at V and 0 bases at J, with 13 bases in the middle. The CDR3 length is 15 residues. Per germline, CDR1 GTSNPN and CDR2 SVGIG (reference sequence). The CDR3 DNA reads as TGTGCCTGGACCCCGACGGGATATAGCAATCAGCCCCAGCATTTT. Amino acid sequence: CAWTPTGYSNQPQHF.

The sample holds a few counts of this clone. The J gene is TRBJ1-5, the V gene TRBV15; 10 nucleotides line up with TRBD1. From germline, CDR1 is LNHNV and CDR2 YYDKDF (reference sequence). Trimming cost V 3 bases and J 4 bases; bases outside gene matches: 3. The CDR3 consists of 15 residues. The CDR3 sequence is CATSRRTGGNQPQHF. Here the CDR3 DNA reads TGTGCCACCAGCAGGAGGACAGGGGGGAATCAGCCCCAGCATTTT. Using reference TRBV15 and TRBJ1-5 for the parts outside the CDR3, the full variable domain is DAMVIQNPRYQVTQFGKPVTLSCSQTLNHNVMYWYQQKSSQAPKLLFHYYDKDFNNEADTPDNFQSRRPNTSFCFLDIRSPGLGDTAMYLCATSRRTGGNQPQHFGDGTRLSIL.

This clone has just a few counts. The chain couples TRBV4-1 to TRBJ1-2, with D maybe TRBD1 (6 bases). Germline V lookup: CDR1 MGHRA, CDR2 YSYEKL. This CDR3 has 17 residues. The V and J ends lost 0 bases and 4 bases respectively, with 18 bases between them. CDR3 protein: CASSQDLQGGAPYGYTF. In DNA form, the CDR3 reads TGCGCCAGCAGCCAAGATTTGCAAGGGGGAGCCCCCTATGGCTACACCTTC.

This clone has only a few counts. The gene calls are TRBV13 and TRBJ2-7; 7 nucleotides line up with TRBD2. Germline V CDR1 and CDR2: PRHDT, FYEKMQ (reference sequence). With 6 bases clipped from V and 0 bases from J, the junction kept 11 bases outside the gene matches. This CDR3 contains 16 residues. The CDR3 DNA sequence: TGTGCCAGCAGGCACATAGGAGGGACTAACTCCTACGAGCAGTACTTC. It yields the protein CASRHIGGTNSYEQYF.

V and J are TRBV30 and TRBJ1-4; D gene uncertain. The V end was cut by 0 bases, the J end by 5 bases, with 7 bases between. The CDR3 spans 13 residues. CDR1 is GTSNPN and CDR2 is SVGIG in the germline V gene (reference sequence). CDR3 sequence: CAWSVITNEKLFF. The DNA for the CDR3 is TGTGCCTGGAGTGTAATCACCAATGAAAAACTGTTTTTT.

The chain has TRBV5-1 and TRBJ2-2; no reliable D call. Per the germline V gene, CDR1 is SGHRS and CDR2 is YFSETQ. Trimming took off 0 bases at V and 5 bases at J, with 11 bases between the two ends. CDR3 length equals 15 residues. CDR3 residues: CASSLDVGRTGELFF. The CDR3 DNA is TGCGCCAGCAGCTTGGATGTCGGAAGGACCGGGGAGCTGTTTTTT.